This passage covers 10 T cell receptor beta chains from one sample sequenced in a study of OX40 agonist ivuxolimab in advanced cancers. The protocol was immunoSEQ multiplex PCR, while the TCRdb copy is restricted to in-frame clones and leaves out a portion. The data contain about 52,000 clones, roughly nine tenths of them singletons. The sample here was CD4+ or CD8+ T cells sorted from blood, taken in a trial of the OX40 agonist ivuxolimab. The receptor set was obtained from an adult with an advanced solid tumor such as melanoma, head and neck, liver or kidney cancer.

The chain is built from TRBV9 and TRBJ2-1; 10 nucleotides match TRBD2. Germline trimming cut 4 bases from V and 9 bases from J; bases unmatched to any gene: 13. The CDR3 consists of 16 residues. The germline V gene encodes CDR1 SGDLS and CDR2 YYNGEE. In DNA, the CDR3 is TGTGCCAGCAGCCCGTGGCTAGCGGGGGCGTCGGGTGAGCAGTTCTTC. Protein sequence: CASSPWLAGASGEQFF.

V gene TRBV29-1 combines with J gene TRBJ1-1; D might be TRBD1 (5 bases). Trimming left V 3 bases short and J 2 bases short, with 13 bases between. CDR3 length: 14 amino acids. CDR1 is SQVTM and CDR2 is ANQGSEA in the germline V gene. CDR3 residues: CSVEGTAENTEAFF. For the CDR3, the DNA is TGCAGCGTTGAGGGGACTGCGGAAAACACTGAAGCTTTCTTT.

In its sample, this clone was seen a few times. CDR3 protein: CASSQEWGRGYGYTF. The DNA for the CDR3 is TGCGCCAGCAGCCAAGAATGGGGCAGGGGCTATGGCTACACCTTC. The chain combines TRBV4-1 with TRBJ1-2; D is perhaps TRBD1 (6 bases). Trimming left V 0 bases short and J 4 bases short, with 12 bases between. This CDR3 has 15 amino acids. Germline-derived CDR1 and CDR2 are MGHRA and YSYEKL.

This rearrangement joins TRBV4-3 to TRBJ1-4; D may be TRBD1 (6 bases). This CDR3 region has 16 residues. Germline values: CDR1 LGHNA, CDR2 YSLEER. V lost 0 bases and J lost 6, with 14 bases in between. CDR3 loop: CASSQEGGVVDEKLFF. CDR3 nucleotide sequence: TGCGCCAGCAGCCAAGAGGGGGGCGTCGTCGATGAAAAACTGTTTTTT.

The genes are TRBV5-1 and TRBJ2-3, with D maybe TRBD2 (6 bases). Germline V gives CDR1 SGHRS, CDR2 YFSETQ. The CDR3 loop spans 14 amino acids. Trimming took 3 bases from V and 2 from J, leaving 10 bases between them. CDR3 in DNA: TGCGCCAGCAGCTGGGGGGACTCCACAGATACGCAGTATTTT. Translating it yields CASSWGDSTDTQYF.

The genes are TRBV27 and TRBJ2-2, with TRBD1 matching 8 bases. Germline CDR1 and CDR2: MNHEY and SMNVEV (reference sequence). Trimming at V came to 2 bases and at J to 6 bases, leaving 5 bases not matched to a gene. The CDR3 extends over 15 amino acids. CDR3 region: CASSLTRGLAGELFF. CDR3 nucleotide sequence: TGTGCCAGCAGTTTAACCAGGGGGCTCGCCGGGGAGCTGTTTTTT.

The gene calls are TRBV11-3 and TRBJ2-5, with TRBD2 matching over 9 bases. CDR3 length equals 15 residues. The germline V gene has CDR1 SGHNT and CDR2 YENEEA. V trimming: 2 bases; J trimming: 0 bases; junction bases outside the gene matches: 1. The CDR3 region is CASSLIAGDQETQYF. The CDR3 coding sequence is TGTGCCAGCAGCTTAATAGCGGGGGACCAAGAGACCCAGTACTTC.

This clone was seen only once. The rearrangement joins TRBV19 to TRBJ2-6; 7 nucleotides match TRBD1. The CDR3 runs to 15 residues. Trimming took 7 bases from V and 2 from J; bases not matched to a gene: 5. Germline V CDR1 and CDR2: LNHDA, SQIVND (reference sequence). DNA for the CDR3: TGTGCCAGTACCGCGACAGGGACTGGGGCCAACGTCCTGACTTTC. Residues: CASTATGTGANVLTF.

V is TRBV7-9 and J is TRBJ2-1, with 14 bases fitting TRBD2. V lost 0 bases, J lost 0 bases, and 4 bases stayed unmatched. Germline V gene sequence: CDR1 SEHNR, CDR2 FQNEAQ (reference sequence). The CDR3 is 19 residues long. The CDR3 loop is CASSLARTSGGPSYNEQFF. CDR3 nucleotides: TGTGCCAGCAGCTTAGCCCGGACTAGCGGGGGGCCCTCCTACAATGAGCAGTTCTTC. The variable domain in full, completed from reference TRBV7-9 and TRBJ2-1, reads DTGVSQNPRHKITKRGQNVTFRCDPISEHNRLYWYRQTLGQGPEFLTYFQNEAQLEKSRLLSDRFSAERPKGSFSTLEIQRTEQGDSAMYLCASSLARTSGGPSYNEQFFGPGTRLTVL.

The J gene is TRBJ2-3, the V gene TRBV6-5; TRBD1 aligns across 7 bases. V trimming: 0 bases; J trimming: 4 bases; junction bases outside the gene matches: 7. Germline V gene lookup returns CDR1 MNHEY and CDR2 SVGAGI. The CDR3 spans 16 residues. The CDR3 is CASSYSTGMRADTQYF. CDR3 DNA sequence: TGTGCCAGCAGTTACTCGACAGGGATGCGCGCAGATACGCAGTATTTT.